This is a list of T cell receptor beta chains from one sample in a study of CD8 T cells in ankylosing spondylitis. TCRdb re-called the 5' RACE reads with MiXCR, one entry per CDR3 protein. Of about 100,000 distinct CDR3 sequences in the sample, about 8.1% were seen once. Material for sequencing was blood, either unsorted or a sorted T cell fraction (not recorded which). These receptors were obtained from a male donor with ankylosing spondylitis or in good health (not recorded which). Each CDR3 is given with its conserved first and last residue. A D gene is named only where the DNA matches it firmly. Not all rows give a size; the values are once, few, many and, for expanded clones, a class.

d_gene,abundance,v_gene,j_gene,CDR3aa,CDR3nt
NA,many,TRBV12-3/TRBV12-4,TRBJ2-7,CASSFGEAYEQYF,TGTGCCAGCAGTTTTGGGGAAGCTTACGAGCAGTACTTC
TRBD2,many,TRBV6-1,TRBJ2-1,CASSEEVAGGDQFF,TGTGCCAGCAGTGAAGAAGTAGCGGGGGGTGATCAGTTCTTC
NA,few,TRBV7-9,TRBJ2-1,CAASGQGPYNEQFF,TGTGCCGCCTCGGGGCAGGGGCCTTACAATGAGCAGTTCTTC
TRBD1,many,TRBV16,TRBJ1-6,CASSPRDSRSYNSPLHF,TGTGCCAGCAGCCCAAGGGACAGCCGCTCCTATAATTCACCCCTCCACTTT
TRBD2,few,TRBV7-9,TRBJ2-7,CASSPQTSGKDYEQYF,TGTGCCAGCAGCCCCCAGACTAGCGGCAAAGACTACGAGCAGTACTTC
NA,many,TRBV27,TRBJ2-7,CASRPSLFGDYEQYF,TGTGCCAGCAGACCAAGTTTGTTCGGGGACTACGAGCAGTACTTC
TRBD2,many,TRBV5-1,TRBJ2-1,CASSLYRGGNEQFF,TGCGCCAGCAGCTTGTATCGGGGGGGCAATGAGCAGTTCTTC
TRBD1,many,TRBV15,TRBJ2-1,CATSAQSPWTGSPEQFF,TGTGCCACCAGCGCGCAAAGCCCTTGGACAGGGTCGCCTGAGCAGTTCTTC
NA,NA,TRBV20-1,TRBJ1-1,CSARSPMNTEAFF,TGCAGTGCTAGATCCCCTATGAACACTGAAGCTTTCTTT
NA,many,TRBV29-1,TRBJ2-7,CSVAIGRYEQYF,TGCAGCGTCGCCATCGGACGCTACGAGCAGTACTTC
NA,NA,TRBV12-3/TRBV12-4,TRBJ1-1,CASSLGGGDTEAFF,TGTGCCAGCAGTTTAGGGGGCGGGGACACTGAAGCTTTCTTT
NA,many,TRBV4-1,TRBJ1-4,CASSQVKGNNEKLFF,TGCGCCAGCAGCCAAGTGAAGGGGAACAATGAAAAACTGTTTTTT
TRBD2,many,TRBV7-2,TRBJ2-3,CASSLHSGGVPTDTQYF,TGTGCCAGCAGCCTACATAGCGGGGGGGTACCCACAGATACGCAGTATTTT
NA,NA,TRBV7-2,TRBJ2-5,CASSFCLEETQYF,TGTGCCAGCAGCTTCTGCCTTGAGGAGACCCAGTACTTC
NA,many,TRBV7-9,TRBJ1-1,CASSFATGFTEAFF,TGTGCCAGCAGCTTTGCGACAGGCTTCACTGAAGCTTTCTTT
TRBD1,many,TRBV28,TRBJ2-1,CASGSRDRDYNEQFF,TGTGCCAGCGGCTCCAGGGACAGGGACTACAATGAGCAGTTCTTC
TRBD1,many,TRBV20-1,TRBJ2-5,CSASNRDRASETQYF,TGCAGTGCTAGTAACCGGGACAGGGCTTCGGAGACCCAGTACTTC